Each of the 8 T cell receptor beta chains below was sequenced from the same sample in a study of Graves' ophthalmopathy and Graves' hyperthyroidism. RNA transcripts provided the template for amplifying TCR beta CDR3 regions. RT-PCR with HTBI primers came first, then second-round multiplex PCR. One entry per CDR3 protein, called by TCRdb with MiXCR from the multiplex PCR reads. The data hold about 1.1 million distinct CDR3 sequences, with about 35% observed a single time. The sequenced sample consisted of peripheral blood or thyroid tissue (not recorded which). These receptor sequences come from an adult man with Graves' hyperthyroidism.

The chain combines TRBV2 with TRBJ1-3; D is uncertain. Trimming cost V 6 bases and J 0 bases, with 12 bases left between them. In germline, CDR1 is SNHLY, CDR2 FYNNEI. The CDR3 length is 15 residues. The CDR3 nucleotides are TGTGCCAGCAGAAAAGGACGGAACTCTGGAAACACCATATATTTT. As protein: CASRKGRNSGNTIYF.

This CDR3 is CAISTGTSGGLPTETQYF. For the CDR3, the DNA is TGTGCCATCAGTACCGGGACTAGCGGGGGGTTACCGACAGAGACCCAGTACTTC. The J gene is TRBJ2-5, the V gene TRBV10-3; TRBD2 agrees at 15 bases. V was pared by 5 bases and J by 4 bases, with 11 bases of the junction left unmatched. Looked up from germline, CDR1 is ENHRY and CDR2 is SYGVKD. This CDR3 is built from 18 residues.

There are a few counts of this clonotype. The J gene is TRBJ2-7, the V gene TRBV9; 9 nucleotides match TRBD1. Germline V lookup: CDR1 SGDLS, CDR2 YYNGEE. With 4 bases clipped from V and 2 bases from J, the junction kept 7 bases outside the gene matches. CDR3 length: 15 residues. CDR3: CASSSQGQGAYEQYF. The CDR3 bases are TGTGCCAGCAGCTCGCAGGGACAGGGAGCCTACGAGCAGTACTTC.

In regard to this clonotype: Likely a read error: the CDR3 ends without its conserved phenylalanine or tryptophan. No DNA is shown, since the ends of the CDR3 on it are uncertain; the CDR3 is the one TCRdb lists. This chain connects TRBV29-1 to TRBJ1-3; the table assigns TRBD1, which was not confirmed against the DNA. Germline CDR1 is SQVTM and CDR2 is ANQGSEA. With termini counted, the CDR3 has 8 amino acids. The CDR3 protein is CSVAPRNT.

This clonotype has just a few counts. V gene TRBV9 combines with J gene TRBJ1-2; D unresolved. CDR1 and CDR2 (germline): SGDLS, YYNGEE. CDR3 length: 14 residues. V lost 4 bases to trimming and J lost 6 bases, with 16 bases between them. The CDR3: CASSPGFEDDGYTF. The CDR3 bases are TGTGCCAGCAGCCCTGGCTTCGAGGATGATGGCTACACCTTC. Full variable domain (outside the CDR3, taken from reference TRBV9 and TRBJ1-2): DSGVTQTPKHLITATGQRVTLRCSPRSGDLSVYWYQQSLDQGLQFLIQYYNGEERAKGNILERFSAQQFPDLHSELNLSSLELGDSALYFCASSPGFEDDGYTFGSGTRLTVV.

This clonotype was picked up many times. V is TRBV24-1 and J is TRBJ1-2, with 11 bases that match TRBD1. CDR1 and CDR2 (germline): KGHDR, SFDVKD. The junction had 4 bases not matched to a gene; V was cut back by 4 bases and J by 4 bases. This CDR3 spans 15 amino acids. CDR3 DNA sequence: TGTGCCACCAGTGAAAGGACAGGGGGCATCTATGGCTACACCTTC. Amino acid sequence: CATSERTGGIYGYTF.

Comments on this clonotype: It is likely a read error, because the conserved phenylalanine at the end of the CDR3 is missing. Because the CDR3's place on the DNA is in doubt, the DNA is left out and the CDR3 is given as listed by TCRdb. CDR3 residues: CASSLEGSWGARR. The chain links TRBV7-2 to TRBJ2-5; whether TRBD1, the table's D call, matches the DNA was not checked. The CDR3 comprises 13 residues, both ends counted. The germline CDR1 and CDR2 sequences are SGHTA and FQGNSA.

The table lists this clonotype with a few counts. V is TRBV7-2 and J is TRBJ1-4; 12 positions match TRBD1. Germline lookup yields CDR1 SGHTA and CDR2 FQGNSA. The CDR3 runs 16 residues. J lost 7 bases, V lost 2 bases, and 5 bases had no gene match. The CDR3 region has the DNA TGTGCCAGCAGCTTACTACCGGGACAGGGGGCTGAAAAACTGTTTTTT. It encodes CASSLLPGQGAEKLFF.